The present TCR beta chain was sequenced within a study of T-cell memory formation after mild COVID-19. Using its own MiXCR run on the 5' RACE reads, TCRdb lists one record per CDR3 protein. The sample holds roughly 500,000 distinct CDR3 sequences, 20% seen once. In its sample, this clonotype was seen a few times. This CDR3 contains 16 residues. In germline, CDR1 is DFQATT, CDR2 SNEGSKA (reference sequence). V was trimmed by 1 base and J by 0 bases, leaving 15 bases between them. This chain connects TRBV20-1 to TRBJ1-1; D gene uncertain. Sequenced material: PBMCs or a T cell subset sorted from them (not recorded which). The receptor comes from an adult woman who had mild COVID-19 (a few samples of this study predate the infection). Cell type and time point are not known. This chain's CDR3 is CSARGRGIVVNTEAFF. In nucleotides, the CDR3 is TGCAGTGCTAGAGGGAGAGGGATCGTGGTGAACACTGAAGCTTTCTTT.